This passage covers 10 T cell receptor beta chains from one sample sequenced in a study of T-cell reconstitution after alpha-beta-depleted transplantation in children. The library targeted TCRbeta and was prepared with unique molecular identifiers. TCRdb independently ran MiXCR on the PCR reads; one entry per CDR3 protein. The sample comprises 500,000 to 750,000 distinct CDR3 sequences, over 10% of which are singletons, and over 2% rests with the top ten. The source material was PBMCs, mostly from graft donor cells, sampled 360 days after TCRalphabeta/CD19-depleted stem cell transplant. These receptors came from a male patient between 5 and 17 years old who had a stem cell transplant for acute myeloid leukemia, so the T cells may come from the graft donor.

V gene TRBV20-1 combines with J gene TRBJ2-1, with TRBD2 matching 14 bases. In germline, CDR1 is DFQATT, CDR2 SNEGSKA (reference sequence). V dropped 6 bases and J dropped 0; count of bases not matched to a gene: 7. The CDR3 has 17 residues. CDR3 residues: CSAPGLAGGRSYNEQFF. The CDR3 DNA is TGCAGTGCCCCCGGACTAGCGGGAGGCCGCTCCTACAATGAGCAGTTCTTC.

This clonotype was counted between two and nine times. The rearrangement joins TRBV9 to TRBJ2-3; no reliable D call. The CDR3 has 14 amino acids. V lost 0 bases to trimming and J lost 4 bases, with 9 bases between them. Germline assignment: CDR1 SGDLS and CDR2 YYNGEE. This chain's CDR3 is CASSVVMRSDTQYF. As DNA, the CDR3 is TGTGCCAGCAGCGTAGTAATGCGGTCAGATACGCAGTATTTT.

This CDR3 reads CASSDGTTYEQYF. The CDR3, as DNA: TGCGCCAGCAGCGACGGGACAACCTACGAGCAGTACTTC. The chain employs TRBV5-1 and TRBJ2-7, with D maybe TRBD1 (6 bases). The V end was cut by 4 bases, the J end by 2 bases, with 10 bases between. Germline values: CDR1 SGHRS, CDR2 YFSETQ. There are 13 residues in the CDR3.

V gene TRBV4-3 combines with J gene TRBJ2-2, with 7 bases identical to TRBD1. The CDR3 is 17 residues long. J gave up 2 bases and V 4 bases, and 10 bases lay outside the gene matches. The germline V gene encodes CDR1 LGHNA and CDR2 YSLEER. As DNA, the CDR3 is TGCGCCAGCAGCCCTCCACGACAGGGTGGAAACACCGGGGAGCTGTTTTTT. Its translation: CASSPPRQGGNTGELFF.

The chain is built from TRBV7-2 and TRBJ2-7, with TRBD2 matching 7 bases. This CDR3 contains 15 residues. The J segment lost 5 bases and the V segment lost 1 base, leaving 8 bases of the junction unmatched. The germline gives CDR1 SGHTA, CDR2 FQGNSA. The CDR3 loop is CASSLVVGGPHEQYF. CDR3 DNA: TGTGCCAGCAGCTTAGTTGTGGGAGGGCCGCACGAGCAGTACTTC.

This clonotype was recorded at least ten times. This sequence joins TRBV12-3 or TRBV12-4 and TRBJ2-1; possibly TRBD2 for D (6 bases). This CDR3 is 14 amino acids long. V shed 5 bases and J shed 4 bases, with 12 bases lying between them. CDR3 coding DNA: TGTGCCAGCAGTAGTGCGGGGAGGTACAATGAGCAGTTCTTC. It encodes CASSSAGRYNEQFF.

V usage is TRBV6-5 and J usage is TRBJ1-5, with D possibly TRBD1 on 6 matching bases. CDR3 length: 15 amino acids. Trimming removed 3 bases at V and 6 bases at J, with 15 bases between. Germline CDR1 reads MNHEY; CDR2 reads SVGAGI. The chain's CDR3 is CASSYRGARGQPQHF. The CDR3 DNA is TGTGCCAGCAGTTATCGGGGGGCGCGGGGTCAGCCCCAGCATTTT.

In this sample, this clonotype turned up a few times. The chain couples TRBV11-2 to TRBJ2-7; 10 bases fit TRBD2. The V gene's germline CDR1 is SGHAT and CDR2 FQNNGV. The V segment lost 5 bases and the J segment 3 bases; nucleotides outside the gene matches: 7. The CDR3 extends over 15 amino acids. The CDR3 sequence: CASSPDGTSVYEQYF. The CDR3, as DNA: TGTGCCAGCAGCCCGGACGGGACTAGCGTCTACGAGCAGTACTTC.

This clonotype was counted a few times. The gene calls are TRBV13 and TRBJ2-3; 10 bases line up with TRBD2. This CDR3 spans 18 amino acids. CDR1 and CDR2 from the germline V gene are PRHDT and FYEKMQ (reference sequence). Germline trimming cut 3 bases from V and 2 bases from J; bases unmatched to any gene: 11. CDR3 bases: TGTGCCAGCAGCTTCCTAGCGGGAGAGGGCGCACACACAGATACGCAGTATTTT. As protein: CASSFLAGEGAHTDTQYF.

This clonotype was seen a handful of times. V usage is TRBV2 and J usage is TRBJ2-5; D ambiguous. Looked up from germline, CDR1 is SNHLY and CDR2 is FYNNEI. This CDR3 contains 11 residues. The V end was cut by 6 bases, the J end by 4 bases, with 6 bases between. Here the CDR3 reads CASSPIETQYF. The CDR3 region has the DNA TGTGCCAGCAGCCCAATAGAGACCCAGTACTTC. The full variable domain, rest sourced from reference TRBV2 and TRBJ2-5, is EPEVTQTPSHQVTQMGQEVILRCVPISNHLYFYWYRQILGQKVEFLVSFYNNEISEKSEIFDDQFSVERPDGSNFTLKIRSTKLEDSAMYFCASSPIETQYFGPGTRLLVL.